This T cell receptor (beta chain) was recovered during a study of control samples from healthy donors and cancer patients. Trimming pared 3 bases from V and 7 bases from J, leaving 7 bases between. The CDR3 runs to 13 residues. Generated by immunoSEQ multiplex PCR, the TCRdb table keeps only in-frame clones and is missing some. This sample carries about 160,000 clones, around 94% of them seen once, and the ten largest clones take 12% to 15%. What was sequenced was PBMCs. J is TRBJ1-6 and V is TRBV12-3 or TRBV12-4; no definite D call. The TCR originated in a man aged 55 to 69 with colorectal cancer. The chain's CDR3 is CASSFLGNSPLHF. The CDR3 coding sequence is TGTGCCAGCAGTTTTCTGGGGAATTCACCCCTCCACTTT.